The present T cell receptor beta chain was sequenced within a study of shared clonotypes between healthy human individuals. Some clones are missing from TCRdb's copy, which holds only in-frame ones; the method was immunoSEQ multiplex PCR. Of over a million clones in the sample, more than 95% were seen once. This CDR3 is built from 16 residues. Looked up from germline, CDR1 is MDHEN and CDR2 is SYDVKM. After removal of 2 bases from V and 10 bases from J, the junction contained 13 bases not matched to a gene. Sequencing input: naive CD4+ T cells sorted from blood. Subset specified: CD45RA+ positively selected. The clonotype originates from a man younger than 40 in good health. The rearrangement uses TRBV28 and TRBJ2-1; 8 bases fit TRBD2. Written as DNA, the CDR3 is TGTGCCAGCAGTTTACCAGTTGGCGGGGGGTCGAGGGAGCAGTTCTTC. It translates to CASSLPVGGGSREQFF.